These 6 T cell receptor beta chains were all obtained from the same sample, sequenced in a study of shared clonotypes between healthy human individuals. Data came from immunoSEQ multiplex PCR; TCRdb stores just in-frame clones and leaves some out. The sample lists roughly 2.5 million clones; more than 90% were seen once. The sample comprised naive CD4+ T cells sorted from blood. Documented subset: CD45RA+ positively selected. All receptors derive from a man between 18 and 35 years old in good health.

V is TRBV2 and J is TRBJ2-1; TRBD2 aligns across 8 bases. CDR1 is SNHLY and CDR2 is FYNNEI in the germline V gene. The V and J ends lost 8 bases and 5 bases, in that order; junction bases with no gene match: 11. The CDR3 has 15 amino acids. The CDR3 sequence is CASERGGRSNNEQFF. Here the CDR3 DNA reads TGTGCCAGCGAAAGGGGCGGGAGGAGCAACAATGAGCAGTTCTTC. The variable domain in full, completed from reference TRBV2 and TRBJ2-1, reads EPEVTQTPSHQVTQMGQEVILRCVPISNHLYFYWYRQILGQKVEFLVSFYNNEISEKSEIFDDQFSVERPDGSNFTLKIRSTKLEDSAMYFCASERGGRSNNEQFFGPGTRLTVL.

The rearrangement joins TRBV11-2 to TRBJ2-5; possibly TRBD1 for D (6 bases). Trimming pared 5 bases from V and 5 bases from J, leaving 21 bases between. Germline V gene lookup returns CDR1 SGHAT and CDR2 FQNNGV. The CDR3 consists of 16 residues. CDR3 nucleotides: TGTGCCAGCAGCCTAGGGGAGAGGGGGTCAGGTGAGACCCAGTACTTC. Translated, it gives CASSLGERGSGETQYF.

The chain uses TRBV6-5 and TRBJ2-7; D possibly matches TRBD1 or TRBD2 (5 bases each). The CDR3 consists of 15 residues. V was pared by 4 bases and J by 1 base, with 14 bases between. Germline assignment: CDR1 MNHEY and CDR2 SVGAGI. Here the CDR3 DNA reads TGTGCCAGCAGTTCGAGCCGGGACGGATCCTACGAGCAGTACTTC. Its protein is CASSSSRDGSYEQYF.

The V gene is TRBV2, the J gene TRBJ1-2, with D perhaps matching TRBD1 (6 bases). This CDR3 is built from 15 residues. The V gene's germline CDR1 is SNHLY and CDR2 FYNNEI. Trimming shortened V by 1 base and J by 4 bases, and 13 bases separated the two germline ends. CDR3 coding DNA: TGTGCCAGCAGTGAAGGGGGGGCCCGGGGCTATGGCTACACCTTC. Its protein product is CASSEGGARGYGYTF.

This rearrangement joins TRBV6-6 to TRBJ2-3, with a tentative D call TRBD2 (6 bases). From germline, CDR1 is MNHNY and CDR2 SVGAGI (reference sequence). The CDR3 has 15 amino acids. V was cut by 5 bases and J by 0 bases, with 12 bases left in between. The DNA of the CDR3 is TGTGCCAGCAGTGCCGGAGGGCTTAGCACAGATACGCAGTATTTT. It translates to CASSAGGLSTDTQYF.

Remarks on this clone: One end of the junction fails to match germline, which may point to a read error. The rearrangement links TRBV7-7 to TRBJ2-2; 13 bases are a match to TRBD2. The CDR3 has 19 residues. The germline V gene has CDR1 SSHAT and CDR2 FNYEAQ (reference sequence). Here the CDR3 reads CASSCQLAGGPRGTGELFF. The CDR3 DNA is TGTGCTAGCAGCTGCCAACTAGCGGGAGGGCCCCGGGGCACCGGGGAGCTGTTTTTT.